This TCR beta chain was sequenced in a study of T cells expressing NK-cell markers. Study results and caveats: In roughly six donors, dominant NKG2C+ clonotypes were roughly 1.0-7.0% of CD8+ T cells.

A note on this clonotype: What it recognizes is unknown.

TCRdb re-called the 5' RACE reads and catalogs CDR3 proteins one per entry, DNA excluded. The ten top clones account for around 10%, within a sample of 300,000 to 500,000 distinct CDR3 sequences. This receptor was identified in a woman aged 50 to 60 in good health. What was sequenced was blood T cells: a sorted CD56 or NKG2C T cell subset, CD4+ or CD8+ T cells, or bulk PBMC T cells (not recorded which).

Here the CDR3 reads CASSLSYTEPQHF. The chain employs TRBV7-2 and TRBJ1-5. The CDR3 is 13 amino acids. CDR1 and CDR2 (germline): SGHTA, FQGNSA.